This T cell receptor (beta chain) originates from a study of T cell responses to AZD1222 COVID-19 vaccine. Study conclusions and caveats: It was only after the peak T cell response that any repertoires were sampled. Epitopes outside B.1.351 and B.1.1.7 mutated regions reportedly drew nearly half of spike TCRs. There were vaccine-associated CD4 TCRs across spike, dominant at 160-218 and 743-854. Donors were mostly white British, more females; clonal diversity possibly underestimated.

This clone was counted a few times. Antigen specificity is unknown. The CDR3 is 15 amino acids. Germline loops: CDR1 SEHNR, CDR2 FQNEAQ (reference sequence). Profiled with immunoSEQ multiplex PCR; TCRdb holds only in-frame clones, not every one. The sample yields some 170,000 clones, around 94% seen once. The sample consisted of peripheral blood, taken 28 days after the second AZD1222 dose. The gene calls are TRBV7-9 and TRBJ1-3, with a tentative D call TRBD1 (6 bases). The receptor was isolated from an adult who received the AZD1222 COVID-19 vaccine. The CDR3: CAARRGVSSGNTIYF. In nucleotides, the CDR3 is TGTGCAGCTCGTAGGGGGGTTAGCTCTGGAAACACCATATATTTT.